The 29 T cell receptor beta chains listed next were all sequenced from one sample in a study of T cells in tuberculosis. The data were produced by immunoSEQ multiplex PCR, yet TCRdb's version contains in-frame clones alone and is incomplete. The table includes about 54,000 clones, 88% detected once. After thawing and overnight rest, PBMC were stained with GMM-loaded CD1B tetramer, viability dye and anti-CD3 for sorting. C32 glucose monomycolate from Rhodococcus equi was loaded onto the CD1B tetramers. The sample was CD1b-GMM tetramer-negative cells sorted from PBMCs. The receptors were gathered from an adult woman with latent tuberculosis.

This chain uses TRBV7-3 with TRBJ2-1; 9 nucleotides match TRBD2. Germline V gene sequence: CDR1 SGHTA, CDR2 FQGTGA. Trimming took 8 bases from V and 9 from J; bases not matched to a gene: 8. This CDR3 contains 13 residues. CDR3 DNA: TGTGCCAGCGGTCGCGGGGGGGCGGCTGAGCAGTTCTTC. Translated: CASGRGGAAEQFF. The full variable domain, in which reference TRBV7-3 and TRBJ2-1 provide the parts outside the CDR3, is GAGVSQTPSNKVTEKGKYVELRCDPISGHTALYWYRQSLGQGPEFLIYFQGTGAADDSGLPNDRFFAVRPEGSVSTLKIQRTERGDSAVYLCASGRGGAAEQFFGPGTRLTVL.

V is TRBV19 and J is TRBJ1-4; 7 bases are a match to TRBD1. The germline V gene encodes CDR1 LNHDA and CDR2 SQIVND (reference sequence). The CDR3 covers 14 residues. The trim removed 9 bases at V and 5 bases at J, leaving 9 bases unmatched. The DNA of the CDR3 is TGTGCCAGCCGTCTCAGGGGGGTGAATGAAAAACTGTTTTTT. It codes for CASRLRGVNEKLFF.

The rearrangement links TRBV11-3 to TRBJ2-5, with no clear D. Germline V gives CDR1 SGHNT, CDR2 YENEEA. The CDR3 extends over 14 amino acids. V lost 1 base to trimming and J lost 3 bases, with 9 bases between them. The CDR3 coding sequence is TGTGCCAGCAGCTTAGGATTCCGGGAAGAGACCCAGTACTTC. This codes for CASSLGFREETQYF.

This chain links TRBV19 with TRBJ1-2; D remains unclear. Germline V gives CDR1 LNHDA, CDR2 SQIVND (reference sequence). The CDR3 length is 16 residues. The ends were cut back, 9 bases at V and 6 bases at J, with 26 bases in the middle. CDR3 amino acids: CASQGRTGELSDGYTF. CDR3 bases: TGTGCCAGCCAAGGGAGGACCGGGGAGCTATCAGATGGCTACACCTTC.

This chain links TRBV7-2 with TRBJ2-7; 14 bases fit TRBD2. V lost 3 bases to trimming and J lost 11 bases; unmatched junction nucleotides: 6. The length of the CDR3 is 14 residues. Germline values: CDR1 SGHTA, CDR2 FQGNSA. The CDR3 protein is CASSFGLAGGYEYF. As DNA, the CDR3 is TGTGCCAGCAGCTTTGGACTAGCGGGGGGTTACGAGTACTTC.

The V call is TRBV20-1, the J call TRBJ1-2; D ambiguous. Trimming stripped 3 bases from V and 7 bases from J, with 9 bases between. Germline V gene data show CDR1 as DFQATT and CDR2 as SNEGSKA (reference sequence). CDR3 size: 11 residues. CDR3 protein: CSASAGGGYTF. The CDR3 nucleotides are TGCAGTGCTAGTGCGGGCGGTGGCTACACCTTC.

CDR3 sequence: CASSRRGSSTDTQYF. The CDR3 DNA is TGTGCCAGCAGCCGTCGAGGAAGCAGCACAGATACGCAGTATTTT. This sequence joins TRBV7-9 and TRBJ2-3; no clear D. The V gene's germline CDR1 is SEHNR and CDR2 FQNEAQ (reference sequence). Trimming took off 5 bases at V and 0 bases at J, with 12 bases between the two ends. This CDR3 region has 15 residues.

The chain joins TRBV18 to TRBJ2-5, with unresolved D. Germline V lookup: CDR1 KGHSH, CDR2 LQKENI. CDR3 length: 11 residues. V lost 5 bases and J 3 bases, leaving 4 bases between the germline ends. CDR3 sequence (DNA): TGTGCCAGCTCATCGGAAGAGACCCAGTACTTC. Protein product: CASSSEETQYF.

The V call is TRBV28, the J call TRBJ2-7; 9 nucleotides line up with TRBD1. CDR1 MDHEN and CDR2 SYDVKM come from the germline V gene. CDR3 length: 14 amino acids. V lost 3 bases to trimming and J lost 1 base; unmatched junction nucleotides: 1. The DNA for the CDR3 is TGTGCCAGCAGTTTGACAGGGGGGTCCTACGAGCAGTACTTC. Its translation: CASSLTGGSYEQYF. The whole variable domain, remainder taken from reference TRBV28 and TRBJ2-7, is DVKVTQSSRYLVKRTGEKVFLECVQDMDHENMFWYRQDPGLGLRLIYFSYDVKMKEKGDIPEGYSVSREKKERFSLILESASTNQTSMYLCASSLTGGSYEQYFGPGTRLTVT.

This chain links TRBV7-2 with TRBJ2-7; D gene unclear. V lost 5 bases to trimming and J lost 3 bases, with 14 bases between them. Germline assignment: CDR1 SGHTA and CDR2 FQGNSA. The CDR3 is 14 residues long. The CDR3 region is CASSLPGRNYEQYF. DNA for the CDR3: TGTGCCAGCAGCCTCCCGGGTCGAAACTACGAGCAGTACTTC.

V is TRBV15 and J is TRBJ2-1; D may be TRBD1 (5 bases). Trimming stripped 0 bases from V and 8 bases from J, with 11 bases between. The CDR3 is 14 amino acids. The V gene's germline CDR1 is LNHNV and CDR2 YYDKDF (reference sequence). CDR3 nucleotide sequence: TGTGCCACCAGCAGAGAACAGGCCAACGATGAGCAGTTCTTC. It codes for CATSREQANDEQFF.

For the CDR3, the DNA is TGTGCCACACGGGGGAATTCACCCCTCCACTTT. It is translated as CATRGNSPLHF. The rearrangement joins TRBV6-5 to TRBJ1-6; a possible D gene is TRBD1 (5 bases). Germline V gene sequence: CDR1 MNHEY, CDR2 SVGAGI. The CDR3 totals 11 residues. V gave up 10 bases and J gave up 7 bases, with 8 bases separating them.

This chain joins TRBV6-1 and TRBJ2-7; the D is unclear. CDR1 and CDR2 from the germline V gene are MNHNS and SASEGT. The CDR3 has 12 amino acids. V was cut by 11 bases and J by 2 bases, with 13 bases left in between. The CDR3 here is CAGSGGTYEQYF. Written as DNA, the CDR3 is TGTGCCGGCTCAGGTGGAACCTACGAGCAGTACTTC.

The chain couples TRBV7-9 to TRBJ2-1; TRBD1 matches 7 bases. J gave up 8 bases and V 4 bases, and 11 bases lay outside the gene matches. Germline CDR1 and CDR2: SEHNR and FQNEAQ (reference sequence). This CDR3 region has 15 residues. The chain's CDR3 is CASSSPGTVSDEQFF. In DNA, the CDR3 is TGTGCCAGCAGCTCACCCGGGACAGTAAGCGATGAGCAGTTCTTC.

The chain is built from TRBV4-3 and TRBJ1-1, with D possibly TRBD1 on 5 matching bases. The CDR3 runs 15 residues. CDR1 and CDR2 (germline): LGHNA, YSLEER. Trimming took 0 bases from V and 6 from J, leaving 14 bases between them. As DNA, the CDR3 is TGCGCCAGCAGCCAAGATCAAGATGGGGCCTCTGAAGCTTTCTTT. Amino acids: CASSQDQDGASEAFF.

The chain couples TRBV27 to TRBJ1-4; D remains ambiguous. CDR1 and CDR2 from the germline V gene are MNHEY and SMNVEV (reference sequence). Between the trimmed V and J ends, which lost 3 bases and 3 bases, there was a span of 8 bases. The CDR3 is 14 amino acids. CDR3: CASSFSGSNEKLFF. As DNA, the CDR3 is TGTGCCAGCAGTTTCTCGGGGTCTAATGAAAAACTGTTTTTT.

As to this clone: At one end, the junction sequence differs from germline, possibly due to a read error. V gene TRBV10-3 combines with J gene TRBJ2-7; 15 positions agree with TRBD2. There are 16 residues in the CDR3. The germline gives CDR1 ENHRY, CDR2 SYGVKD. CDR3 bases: TGTGCCATCAGTGCAAAATCGGGACTAGCGGGAGGCGCCCAATCCTTC. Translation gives CAISAKSGLAGGAQSF.

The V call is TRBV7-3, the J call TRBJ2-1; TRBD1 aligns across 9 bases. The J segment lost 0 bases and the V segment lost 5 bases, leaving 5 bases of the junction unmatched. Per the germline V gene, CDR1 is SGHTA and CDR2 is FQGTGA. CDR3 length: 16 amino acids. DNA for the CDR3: TGTGCCAGCAGCCCACAGGGGGCTAGCTCCTACAATGAGCAGTTCTTC. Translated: CASSPQGASSYNEQFF.

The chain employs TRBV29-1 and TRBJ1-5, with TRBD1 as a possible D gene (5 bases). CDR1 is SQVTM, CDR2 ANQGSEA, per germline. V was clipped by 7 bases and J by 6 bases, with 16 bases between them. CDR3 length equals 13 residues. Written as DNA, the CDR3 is TGCAGCGCCGGAGGGGTACAAGGTCAGCCCCAGCATTTT. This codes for CSAGGVQGQPQHF. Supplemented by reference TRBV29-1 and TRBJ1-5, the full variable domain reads SAVISQKPSRDICQRGTSLTIQCQVDSQVTMMFWYRQQPGQSLTLIATANQGSEATYESGFVIDKFPISRPNLTFSTLTVSNMSPEDSSIYLCSAGGVQGQPQHFGDGTRLSIL.

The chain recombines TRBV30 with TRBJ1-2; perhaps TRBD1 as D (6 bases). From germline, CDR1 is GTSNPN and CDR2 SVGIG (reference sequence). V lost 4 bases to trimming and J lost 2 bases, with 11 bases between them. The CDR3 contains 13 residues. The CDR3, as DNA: TGTGCCTGGAATTCGAGGGGGAACTATGGCTACACCTTC. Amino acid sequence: CAWNSRGNYGYTF. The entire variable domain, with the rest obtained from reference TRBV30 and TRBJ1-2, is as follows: SQTIHQWPATLVQPVGSPLSLECTVEGTSNPNLYWYRQAAGRGLQLLFYSVGIGQISSEVPQNLSASRPQDRQFILSSKKLLLSDSGFYLCAWNSRGNYGYTFGSGTRLTVV.

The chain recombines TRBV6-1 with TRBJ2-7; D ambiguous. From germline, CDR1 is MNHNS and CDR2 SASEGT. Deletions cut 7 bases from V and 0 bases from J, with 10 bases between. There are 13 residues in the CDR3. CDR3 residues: CASNVETSYEQYF. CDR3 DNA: TGTGCCAGCAACGTGGAGACCTCCTACGAGCAGTACTTC.

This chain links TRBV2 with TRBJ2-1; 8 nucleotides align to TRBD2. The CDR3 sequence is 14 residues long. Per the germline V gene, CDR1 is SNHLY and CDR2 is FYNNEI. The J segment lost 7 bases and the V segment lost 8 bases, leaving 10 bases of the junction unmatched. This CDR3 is CASEARREENEQFF. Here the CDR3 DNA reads TGTGCCAGCGAAGCCCGGCGGGAGGAAAATGAGCAGTTCTTC.

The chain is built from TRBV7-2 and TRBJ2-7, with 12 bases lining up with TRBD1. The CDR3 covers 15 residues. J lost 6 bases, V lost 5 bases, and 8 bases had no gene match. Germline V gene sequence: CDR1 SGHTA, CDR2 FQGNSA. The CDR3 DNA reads TGTGCCAGCAGCCAGACCCTGGGACAGGGGGCCGAGCAGTACTTC. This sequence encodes CASSQTLGQGAEQYF.

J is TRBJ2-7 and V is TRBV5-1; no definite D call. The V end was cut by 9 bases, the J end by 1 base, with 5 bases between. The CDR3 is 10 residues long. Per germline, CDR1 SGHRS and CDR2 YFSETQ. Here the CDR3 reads CANLSYEQYF. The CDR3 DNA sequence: TGCGCCAACTTATCCTACGAGCAGTACTTC.

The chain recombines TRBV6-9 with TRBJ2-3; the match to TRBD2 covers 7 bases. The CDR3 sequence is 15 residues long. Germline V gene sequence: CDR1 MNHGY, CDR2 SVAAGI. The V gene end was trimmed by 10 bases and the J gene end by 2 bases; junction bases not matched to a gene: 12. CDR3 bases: TGTGCCAACATGGAAACTAGCGAACTCACAGATACGCAGTATTTT. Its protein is CANMETSELTDTQYF.

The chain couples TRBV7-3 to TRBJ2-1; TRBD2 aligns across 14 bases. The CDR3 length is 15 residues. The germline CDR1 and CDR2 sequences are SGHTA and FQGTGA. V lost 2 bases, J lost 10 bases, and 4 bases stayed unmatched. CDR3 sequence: CASSLLTSGRAEQFF. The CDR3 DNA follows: TGTGCCAGCAGCTTACTGACTAGCGGGAGGGCCGAGCAGTTCTTC. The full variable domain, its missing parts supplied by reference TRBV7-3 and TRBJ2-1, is GAGVSQTPSNKVTEKGKYVELRCDPISGHTALYWYRQSLGQGPEFLIYFQGTGAADDSGLPNDRFFAVRPEGSVSTLKIQRTERGDSAVYLCASSLLTSGRAEQFFGPGTRLTVL.

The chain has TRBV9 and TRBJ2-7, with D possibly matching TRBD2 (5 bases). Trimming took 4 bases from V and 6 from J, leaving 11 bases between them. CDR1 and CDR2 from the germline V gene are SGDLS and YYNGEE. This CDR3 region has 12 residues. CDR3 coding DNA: TGTGCCAGCAGCAATGTCGGGGTCGAGCAGTACTTC. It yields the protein CASSNVGVEQYF.

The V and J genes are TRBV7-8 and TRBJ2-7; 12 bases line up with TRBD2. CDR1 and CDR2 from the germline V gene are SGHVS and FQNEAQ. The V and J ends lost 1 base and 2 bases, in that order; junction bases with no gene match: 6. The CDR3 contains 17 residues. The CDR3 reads CASSLGGLAGNPYEQYF. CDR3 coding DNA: TGTGCCAGCAGCTTAGGGGGACTAGCGGGTAACCCCTACGAGCAGTACTTC.

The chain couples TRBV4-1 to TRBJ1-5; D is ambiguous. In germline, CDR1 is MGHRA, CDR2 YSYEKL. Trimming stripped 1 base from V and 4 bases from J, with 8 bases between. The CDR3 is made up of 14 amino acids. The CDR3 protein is CASSQGRDNQPQHF. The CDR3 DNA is TGCGCCAGCAGCCAAGGACGGGATAATCAGCCCCAGCATTTT.